These T cell receptor beta chains were read from a single sample in a study of cytomegalovirus exposure and HLA in healthy donors. Libraries were prepared by immunoSEQ multiplex PCR; TCRdb keeps only in-frame clonotypes and omits some of them. In the table there are 170,000 or so clones, roughly 80% of which are singletons. Sequences were obtained from PBMCs. The receptors come from a boy between 2 and 10 years old in good health and CMV-seronegative. The CDR3 runs from the conserved cysteine through the conserved F or W. The order of the fields is CDR3 protein, CDR3 DNA, clone size, D gene, V gene, J gene. The D gene is left open where the match is weak. Not all rows give a size; the values are once, few, many and, for expanded clones, a class.

cdr3_aa: CASSEQGANTEAFF
cdr3_nt: TGTGCCAGCAGCGAACAGGGGGCGAACACTGAAGCTTTCTTT
clone_size: NA
d_call: TRBD1
v_call: TRBV9
j_call: TRBJ1-1

cdr3_aa: CASSQGGGGPYEQYF
cdr3_nt: TGCGCCAGCAGCCAAGGAGGGGGCGGACCCTACGAGCAGTACTTC
clone_size: NA
d_call: TRBD1
v_call: TRBV4-1
j_call: TRBJ2-7

cdr3_aa: CSVEGDSRSSYEQYF
cdr3_nt: TGCAGCGTTGAAGGGGACAGTAGGTCCTCCTACGAGCAGTACTTC
clone_size: NA
d_call: TRBD1
v_call: TRBV29-1
j_call: TRBJ2-7

cdr3_aa: CSVQGINYNEQFF
cdr3_nt: TGCAGCGTCCAGGGCATTAACTACAATGAGCAGTTCTTC
clone_size: NA
d_call: NA
v_call: TRBV29-1
j_call: TRBJ2-1

cdr3_aa: CASSPWDRSGDTQYF
cdr3_nt: TGTGCCAGCAGTCCCTGGGACAGAAGTGGGGATACGCAGTATTTT
clone_size: NA
d_call: TRBD1
v_call: TRBV27
j_call: TRBJ2-3

cdr3_aa: CASSPSPWGRTKDTQYF
cdr3_nt: TGTGCCAGCAGCCCGAGCCCCTGGGGGCGCACAAAAGATACGCAGTATTTT
clone_size: NA
d_call: NA
v_call: TRBV5-6
j_call: TRBJ2-3

cdr3_aa: CASSPGLPPYNEQFF
cdr3_nt: TGTGCCAGCAGCCCCGGACTACCCCCATACAATGAGCAGTTCTTC
clone_size: NA
d_call: NA
v_call: TRBV13
j_call: TRBJ2-1

cdr3_aa: CASSGSGEGGNEQFF
cdr3_nt: TGTGCCAGCAGCGGGTCGGGGGAGGGCGGCAATGAGCAGTTCTTC
clone_size: NA
d_call: TRBD2
v_call: TRBV27
j_call: TRBJ2-1

cdr3_aa: CASSFLPRTRSGEQFF
cdr3_nt: TGTGCCAGCAGTTTTTTACCTCGGACTAGATCGGGTGAGCAGTTCTTC
clone_size: NA
d_call: TRBD2
v_call: TRBV27
j_call: TRBJ2-1

cdr3_aa: CASSQPGEGHGIGTEAFF
cdr3_nt: TGCGCCAGCAGCCAGCCTGGGGAGGGGCATGGTATAGGCACTGAAGCTTTCTTT
clone_size: NA
d_call: NA
v_call: TRBV4-1
j_call: TRBJ1-1

cdr3_aa: CASSAEGQGNTEAFF
cdr3_nt: TGTGCCAGCAGTGCGGAGGGACAGGGGAACACTGAAGCTTTCTTT
clone_size: NA
d_call: TRBD1
v_call: TRBV6-1
j_call: TRBJ1-1

cdr3_aa: CASSQDRFSSYNEQFF
cdr3_nt: TGTGCCAGCAGCCAAGATCGCTTTAGCTCCTACAATGAGCAGTTCTTC
clone_size: NA
d_call: NA
v_call: TRBV14
j_call: TRBJ2-1

cdr3_aa: CASGIAGSSYEQYF
cdr3_nt: TGTGCCAGCGGAATAGCGGGGAGCTCCTACGAGCAGTACTTC
clone_size: NA
d_call: TRBD2
v_call: TRBV27
j_call: TRBJ2-7

cdr3_aa: CASSGAGQGNTIYF
cdr3_nt: TGTGCCAGCAGCGGCGCGGGACAGGGCAACACCATATATTTT
clone_size: NA
d_call: TRBD1
v_call: TRBV7-6
j_call: TRBJ1-3

cdr3_aa: CASSYRLADNEQFF
cdr3_nt: TGTGCCAGCAGCTACCGACTAGCAGACAATGAGCAGTTCTTC
clone_size: once
d_call: TRBD2
v_call: TRBV7-9
j_call: TRBJ2-1

cdr3_aa: CASKEGPPLRGNEKLFF
cdr3_nt: TGTGCCAGCAAGGAAGGACCCCCGCTTAGGGGTAATGAAAAACTGTTTTTT
clone_size: NA
d_call: NA
v_call: TRBV27
j_call: TRBJ1-4

cdr3_aa: CASSVTGGANYGYTF
cdr3_nt: TGCGCCAGCAGCGTAACAGGGGGCGCTAACTATGGCTACACCTTC
clone_size: once
d_call: TRBD1
v_call: TRBV5-1
j_call: TRBJ1-2

cdr3_aa: CASSMEGQVHEQYF
cdr3_nt: TGTGCCAGTAGTATGGAGGGACAGGTCCACGAGCAGTACTTC
clone_size: NA
d_call: TRBD1
v_call: TRBV19
j_call: TRBJ2-7

cdr3_aa: CASGWMGDTQYF
cdr3_nt: TGTGCCTCGGGGTGGATGGGAGATACGCAGTATTTT
clone_size: few
d_call: NA
v_call: TRBV7-9
j_call: TRBJ2-3

cdr3_aa: CASSLAGSGNTIYF
cdr3_nt: TGTGCCAGCAGCTTGGCAGGGTCTGGAAACACCATATATTTT
clone_size: NA
d_call: NA
v_call: TRBV5-6
j_call: TRBJ1-3

cdr3_aa: CASSQHRLGTTDTQYF
cdr3_nt: TGCGCCAGCAGCCAGCATCGACTAGGAACCACAGATACGCAGTATTTT
clone_size: NA
d_call: NA
v_call: TRBV4-1
j_call: TRBJ2-3

cdr3_aa: CASSLLGQGARGTEAFF
cdr3_nt: TGTGCCAGCAGTTTGCTGGGACAGGGGGCCCGCGGCACTGAAGCTTTCTTT
clone_size: NA
d_call: TRBD1
v_call: TRBV27
j_call: TRBJ1-1

cdr3_aa: CASSPGGNTIYF
cdr3_nt: TGTGCCAGCAGCCCCGGGGGGAACACCATATATTTT
clone_size: few
d_call: NA
v_call: TRBV5-6
j_call: TRBJ1-3

cdr3_aa: CASSPGWQKSSYEQYF
cdr3_nt: TGTGCCAGCAGTCCCGGGTGGCAGAAAAGCTCCTACGAGCAGTACTTC
clone_size: NA
d_call: NA
v_call: TRBV7-9
j_call: TRBJ2-7

cdr3_aa: CASSDSNVVGAEQFF
cdr3_nt: TGTGCCAGCAGTGACTCGAATGTAGTTGGAGCTGAGCAGTTCTTC
clone_size: NA
d_call: NA
v_call: TRBV6-4
j_call: TRBJ2-1

cdr3_aa: CASSAGTGGNEQFF
cdr3_nt: TGCGCCAGCAGCGCCGGGACAGGGGGCAATGAGCAGTTCTTC
clone_size: NA
d_call: TRBD1
v_call: TRBV10-1
j_call: TRBJ2-1

cdr3_aa: CASSPLGGEKLFF
cdr3_nt: TGCGCCAGCAGCCCTCTGGGGGGGGAAAAACTGTTTTTT
clone_size: once
d_call: NA
v_call: TRBV5-1
j_call: TRBJ1-4

cdr3_aa: CASSLVRGTDTQYF
cdr3_nt: TGTGCCAGCAGCTTAGTCCGGGGAACAGATACGCAGTATTTT
clone_size: NA
d_call: NA
v_call: TRBV11-2
j_call: TRBJ2-3

cdr3_aa: CASSQVFRTGGHHGRGELFF
cdr3_nt: TGTGCCAGCAGCCAAGTATTTCGGACAGGGGGTCACCATGGGCGTGGGGAGCTGTTTTTT
clone_size: NA
d_call: TRBD1
v_call: TRBV14
j_call: TRBJ2-2

cdr3_aa: CASSLDGQGLSYEQYF
cdr3_nt: TGTGCCAGCAGCTTGGATGGACAGGGGCTGTCCTACGAGCAGTACTTC
clone_size: NA
d_call: TRBD1
v_call: TRBV5-4
j_call: TRBJ2-7

cdr3_aa: CASAPKAGNSYNEQFF
cdr3_nt: TGTGCTAGTGCCCCCAAGGCGGGAAACTCCTACAATGAGCAGTTCTTC
clone_size: NA
d_call: NA
v_call: TRBV12-5
j_call: TRBJ2-1

cdr3_aa: CASSLETDTEAFF
cdr3_nt: TGTGCCAGCAGCTTAGAGACAGACACTGAAGCTTTCTTT
clone_size: once
d_call: NA
v_call: TRBV11-3
j_call: TRBJ1-1

cdr3_aa: CASSPRKGLTEAFF
cdr3_nt: TGTGCCAGCAGCCCGCGGAAGGGACTAACAGAAGCTTTCTTT
clone_size: few
d_call: NA
v_call: TRBV7-2
j_call: TRBJ1-1

cdr3_aa: CASSSDPTRTGRANYGYTF
cdr3_nt: TGCGCCAGCAGCTCAGACCCAACCCGGACAGGGAGAGCTAACTATGGCTACACCTTC
clone_size: NA
d_call: TRBD1
v_call: TRBV5-1
j_call: TRBJ1-2

cdr3_aa: CASSYSLAGREQFF
cdr3_nt: TGTGCCAGCAGTTACTCACTAGCGGGAAGGGAGCAGTTCTTC
clone_size: NA
d_call: TRBD2
v_call: TRBV6-5
j_call: TRBJ2-1

cdr3_aa: CASSLAEGAGEQYF
cdr3_nt: TGTGCCAGCAGCTTAGCGGAGGGGGCCGGAGAGCAGTACTTC
clone_size: NA
d_call: NA
v_call: TRBV7-8
j_call: TRBJ2-7

cdr3_aa: CASSQREWASYNEQFF
cdr3_nt: TGTGCCAGCAGTCAGCGGGAGTGGGCCTCCTACAATGAGCAGTTCTTC
clone_size: NA
d_call: TRBD2
v_call: TRBV6-6
j_call: TRBJ2-1

cdr3_aa: CASSDREFYNEQFF
cdr3_nt: TGTGCCAGCTCAGACAGGGAATTCTACAATGAGCAGTTCTTC
clone_size: NA
d_call: TRBD1
v_call: TRBV5-6
j_call: TRBJ2-1

cdr3_aa: CASSIYLSNQPQHF
cdr3_nt: TGTGCCAGTAGTATCTATCTAAGCAATCAGCCCCAGCATTTT
clone_size: NA
d_call: NA
v_call: TRBV19
j_call: TRBJ1-5

cdr3_aa: CASRTAFAGRTDTQYF
cdr3_nt: TGTGCCAGTAGGACCGCCTTCGCGGGCCGCACAGATACGCAGTATTTT
clone_size: NA
d_call: NA
v_call: TRBV19
j_call: TRBJ2-3

cdr3_aa: CASSRSPLDEQFF
cdr3_nt: TGTGCCAGCAGTCGAAGCCCGTTGGATGAGCAGTTCTTC
clone_size: NA
d_call: NA
v_call: TRBV6-5
j_call: TRBJ2-1

cdr3_aa: CASSFGTSGIYNEQFF
cdr3_nt: TGCGCCAGCAGCTTCGGGACTAGCGGAATATACAATGAGCAGTTCTTC
clone_size: NA
d_call: TRBD2
v_call: TRBV5-1
j_call: TRBJ2-1

cdr3_aa: CASSIEGALQGADTQYF
cdr3_nt: TGTGCCAGTAGTATAGAGGGGGCCTTGCAAGGCGCAGATACGCAGTATTTT
clone_size: NA
d_call: NA
v_call: TRBV19
j_call: TRBJ2-3

cdr3_aa: CASTEGLFSTDTQYF
cdr3_nt: TGTGCCAGCACCGAGGGCCTATTTAGCACAGATACGCAGTATTTT
clone_size: NA
d_call: NA
v_call: TRBV6-1
j_call: TRBJ2-3

cdr3_aa: CASEAVSSYEQYF
cdr3_nt: TGTGCCAGCGAGGCAGTTAGCTCCTACGAGCAGTACTTC
clone_size: NA
d_call: NA
v_call: TRBV7-9
j_call: TRBJ2-7

cdr3_aa: CASSWDRGGTDTQYF
cdr3_nt: TGCGCCAGCAGTTGGGACAGGGGGGGGACAGATACGCAGTATTTT
clone_size: NA
d_call: TRBD1
v_call: TRBV5-1
j_call: TRBJ2-3

cdr3_aa: CASSSLTTDTQYF
cdr3_nt: TGTGCCAGCAGCTCCCTAACTACCGATACGCAGTATTTT
clone_size: NA
d_call: NA
v_call: TRBV5-6
j_call: TRBJ2-3

cdr3_aa: CASSEAGGSPLHF
cdr3_nt: TGTGCCAGCAGTGAAGCCGGAGGTTCACCCCTCCACTTT
clone_size: NA
d_call: NA
v_call: TRBV6-1
j_call: TRBJ1-6

cdr3_aa: CASRPGLAAYEQYF
cdr3_nt: TGTGCCAGCAGACCGGGACTAGCGGCCTACGAGCAGTACTTC
clone_size: NA
d_call: TRBD2
v_call: TRBV2
j_call: TRBJ2-7

cdr3_aa: CASSPGQHTEAFF
cdr3_nt: TGCGCCAGCAGTCCTGGACAGCACACTGAAGCTTTCTTT
clone_size: NA
d_call: NA
v_call: TRBV5-1
j_call: TRBJ1-1

cdr3_aa: CASSLTGSTGDQPQHF
cdr3_nt: TGTGCCAGCAGCTTAACAGGGTCGACAGGGGATCAGCCCCAGCATTTT
clone_size: NA
d_call: TRBD1
v_call: TRBV11-2
j_call: TRBJ1-5

cdr3_aa: CASSLAGVNEQFF
cdr3_nt: TGTGCCAGCAGCTTAGCGGGAGTCAATGAGCAGTTCTTC
clone_size: NA
d_call: NA
v_call: TRBV7-9
j_call: TRBJ2-1

cdr3_aa: CASSSQKYEQYF
cdr3_nt: TGTGCCAGTAGCTCCCAGAAATACGAGCAGTACTTC
clone_size: NA
d_call: NA
v_call: TRBV19
j_call: TRBJ2-7

cdr3_aa: CASSLLGTVKNTEAFF
cdr3_nt: TGCGCCAGCAGCTTGTTGGGGACAGTGAAGAACACTGAAGCTTTCTTT
clone_size: NA
d_call: TRBD1
v_call: TRBV5-1
j_call: TRBJ1-1

cdr3_aa: CASSPIARSGQETQYF
cdr3_nt: TGCGCCAGCAGCCCGATAGCGAGGTCAGGCCAAGAGACCCAGTACTTC
clone_size: NA
d_call: NA
v_call: TRBV4-1
j_call: TRBJ2-5